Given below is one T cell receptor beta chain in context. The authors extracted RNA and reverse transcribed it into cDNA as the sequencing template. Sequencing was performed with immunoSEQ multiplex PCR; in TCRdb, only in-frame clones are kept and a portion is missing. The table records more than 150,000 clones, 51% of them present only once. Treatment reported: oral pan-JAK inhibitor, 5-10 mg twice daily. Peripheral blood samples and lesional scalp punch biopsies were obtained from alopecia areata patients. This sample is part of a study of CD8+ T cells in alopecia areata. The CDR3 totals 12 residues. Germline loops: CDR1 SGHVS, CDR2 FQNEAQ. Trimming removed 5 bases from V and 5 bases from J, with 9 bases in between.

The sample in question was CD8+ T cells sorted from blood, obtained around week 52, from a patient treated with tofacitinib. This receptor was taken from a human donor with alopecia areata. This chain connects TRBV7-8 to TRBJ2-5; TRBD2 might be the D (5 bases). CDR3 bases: TGTGCCAGCAGCCGTTCGGGGGAGACCCAGTACTTC. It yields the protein CASSRSGETQYF.